The present entry profiles one T cell receptor beta chain with its context. Its specificity is unknown. These data originate in a study of cytomegalovirus exposure and HLA in healthy donors. The study, taken as a whole, reports: Listed as cytomegalovirus-associated were over 150 TCR beta chains.

Trimming took 5 bases from V and 7 from J, leaving 13 bases between them. In germline, CDR1 is SGHTA, CDR2 FQGTGA. This CDR3 is 13 amino acids long. Using immunoSEQ multiplex PCR, the repertoire was profiled, and TCRdb retains in-frame clones only, with some absent. The sample has 90,000 to 130,000 clones; about 85% are singletons. The clonotype was recovered from a woman between 18 and 30 years old in good health and CMV-seronegative. V and J are TRBV7-3 and TRBJ2-3; D might be TRBD2 (5 bases). The sequencing sample was made of PBMCs. In nucleotides, the CDR3 is TGTGCCAGCAGCCCTCAACTAGGTAATACGCAGTATTTT. This encodes CASSPQLGNTQYF.